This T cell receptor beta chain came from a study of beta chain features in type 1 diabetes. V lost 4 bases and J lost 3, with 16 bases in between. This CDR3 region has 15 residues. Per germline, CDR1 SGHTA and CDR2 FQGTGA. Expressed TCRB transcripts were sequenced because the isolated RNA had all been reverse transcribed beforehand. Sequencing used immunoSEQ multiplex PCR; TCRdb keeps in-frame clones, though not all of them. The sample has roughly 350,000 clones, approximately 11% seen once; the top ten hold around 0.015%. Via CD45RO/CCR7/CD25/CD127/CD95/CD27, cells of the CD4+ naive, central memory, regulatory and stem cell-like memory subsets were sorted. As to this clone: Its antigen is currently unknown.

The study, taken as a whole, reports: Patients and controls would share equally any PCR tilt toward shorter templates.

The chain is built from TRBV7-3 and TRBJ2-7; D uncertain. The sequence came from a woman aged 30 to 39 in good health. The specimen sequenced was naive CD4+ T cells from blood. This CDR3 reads CASSSTGTTGYEQYF. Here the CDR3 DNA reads TGTGCCAGCAGCTCCACCGGAACTACGGGCTACGAGCAGTACTTC.